This TCR beta chain came from a study of vaccination and CD4 T cells after COVID-19. At the level of the study: Control cultures, each given a CEFX pool, an HIV-1 Nef pool, or no peptide, were included.

The assay that was used to sequence DNA from cultured CD4+ T cells was the Oncomine TCR Beta short-read assay. TCRdb reanalysed the PCR reads using MiXCR and keeps one entry per CDR3 protein. The sample gives more than 10,000 distinct CDR3 sequences, about 36% of which show up once; around 17% is in the top ten. This clonotype has just a few counts. Its matching antigen is unknown. Treatment denoted: approximately nine-day PBMC culture with coronavirus spike peptide pools or control peptides (ViraFEST assay). Trimming took 5 bases from V and 6 from J, leaving 17 bases between them. This CDR3 spans 16 amino acids. Germline-derived CDR1 and CDR2 are MNHEY and SVGAGI. Study-level points and caveats: The great majority, 304 of 307 vaccine-specific clones, proved spike mono-reactive in convalescent patients.

The chain joins TRBV6-5 to TRBJ1-6; TRBD1 might be the D (6 bases). Sequenced material: cultured CD4+ T cells from blood. This receptor was identified in a human donor with COVID-19. The CDR3 sequence is CASSTRTGISNSPLHF. In nucleotides, the CDR3 is TGTGCCAGCAGTACTCGTACAGGGATTTCTAATTCACCCCTCCACTTT.